A selection of T cell receptor beta chains follows, all from one sample in a study of T cell responses to AZD1222 COVID-19 vaccine. The protocol was immunoSEQ multiplex PCR, while the TCRdb copy is restricted to in-frame clones and leaves out a portion. The sample holds some 86,000 clones, about nine tenths seen once. The specimen was peripheral blood, collected 28 days after the second AZD1222 dose. The receptors stem from an adult who received the AZD1222 COVID-19 vaccine. CDR3s include the opening cysteine and the closing phenylalanine or tryptophan. A D gene is named only where the DNA matches it firmly. Clone size is given for some rows only: seen once, a few or many times, or a class if the clone is expanded.

d_call: NA; j_call: TRBJ2-6; v_call: TRBV6-2/TRBV6-3; clone_size: NA; cdr3_nt: TGTGCCAGCAGCCCTACCGGTGGGTCTGGGGCCAACGTCCTGACTTTC; cdr3_aa: CASSPTGGSGANVLTF
d_call: NA; j_call: TRBJ1-2; v_call: TRBV28; clone_size: NA; cdr3_nt: TGTGCCAGCATGGGACAAAGTTTCCCTAACTATGGCTACACCTTC; cdr3_aa: CASMGQSFPNYGYTF
d_call: NA; j_call: TRBJ2-3; v_call: TRBV7-2; clone_size: NA; cdr3_nt: TGTGCCAGCAGCTTCGGACTGGGGGAAACAGATACGCAGTATTTT; cdr3_aa: CASSFGLGETDTQYF
d_call: NA; j_call: TRBJ1-4; v_call: TRBV28; clone_size: NA; cdr3_nt: TGTGCCAGCAGTTTTGGGGGGGTTAATGAAAAACTGTTTTTT; cdr3_aa: CASSFGGVNEKLFF
d_call: NA; j_call: TRBJ2-3; v_call: TRBV2; clone_size: NA; cdr3_nt: TGTGCCAGCAGTGACCCCCCCCGGGATACGCAGTATTTT; cdr3_aa: CASSDPPRDTQYF
d_call: NA; j_call: TRBJ2-5; v_call: TRBV10-3; clone_size: NA; cdr3_nt: TGTGCCACTTCGCCGTACCAAGAGACCCAGTACTTC; cdr3_aa: CATSPYQETQYF
d_call: NA; j_call: TRBJ1-5; v_call: TRBV6-6; clone_size: few; cdr3_nt: TGTGCCAGCAGTTCTCCCGGGGGTAGCAATCAGCCCCAGCATTTT; cdr3_aa: CASSSPGGSNQPQHF
d_call: NA; j_call: TRBJ1-2; v_call: TRBV4-1; clone_size: NA; cdr3_nt: TGCGCCAGCAGCCAAGATCGAGGGGAGGGTGGCTACACCTTC; cdr3_aa: CASSQDRGEGGYTF
d_call: TRBD1; j_call: TRBJ2-7; v_call: TRBV5-4; clone_size: NA; cdr3_nt: TGTGCCAGCAGCTTTGGACAGGGGCCCCCCTACGAGCAGTACTTC; cdr3_aa: CASSFGQGPPYEQYF
d_call: TRBD2; j_call: TRBJ2-7; v_call: TRBV18; clone_size: NA; cdr3_nt: TGTGCCAGCGCTCGAGCGGGGGCGGGCTACGAGCAGTACTTC; cdr3_aa: CASARAGAGYEQYF
d_call: NA; j_call: TRBJ1-4; v_call: TRBV5-4; clone_size: NA; cdr3_nt: TGTGCCAGCAGCCTCGGAGGGAGGACCGATGAAAAACTGTTTTTT; cdr3_aa: CASSLGGRTDEKLFF
d_call: NA; j_call: TRBJ1-1; v_call: TRBV7-9; clone_size: NA; cdr3_nt: TGTGCCAGCAGCTTAGGCAGGCTTACTGAAGCTTTCTTT; cdr3_aa: CASSLGRLTEAFF
d_call: NA; j_call: TRBJ2-1; v_call: TRBV6-5; clone_size: NA; cdr3_nt: TGCGCCGCCACGGGGGCGATTTACAATGAGCAGTTCTTC; cdr3_aa: CAATGAIYNEQFF
d_call: NA; j_call: TRBJ1-4; v_call: TRBV25-1; clone_size: NA; cdr3_nt: TGTGCCAGCAGCTTGACAGCAACTAATGAAAAACTGTTTTTT; cdr3_aa: CASSLTATNEKLFF
d_call: NA; j_call: TRBJ2-5; v_call: TRBV9; clone_size: NA; cdr3_nt: TGTGCCAGCAGCGCCGGGGGAACCCAAGAGACCCAGTACTTC; cdr3_aa: CASSAGGTQETQYF
d_call: NA; j_call: TRBJ1-2; v_call: TRBV20-1; clone_size: NA; cdr3_nt: TGCAGTGCTCCCACAGATTATGGCTACACCTTC; cdr3_aa: CSAPTDYGYTF
d_call: NA; j_call: TRBJ1-2; v_call: TRBV5-4; clone_size: NA; cdr3_nt: TGTGCCAGCAGCTTGGGCAAAGGAGGCTACACCTTC; cdr3_aa: CASSLGKGGYTF
d_call: TRBD1; j_call: TRBJ2-3; v_call: TRBV29-1; clone_size: NA; cdr3_nt: TGCAGCGTTGATTGGACAGGGGCACGAGATACGCAGTATTTT; cdr3_aa: CSVDWTGARDTQYF
d_call: NA; j_call: TRBJ1-5; v_call: TRBV19; clone_size: NA; cdr3_nt: TGTGCCAGTAGTAATGGCATTAATAGCAATCAGCCCCAGCATTTT; cdr3_aa: CASSNGINSNQPQHF
d_call: NA; j_call: TRBJ1-3; v_call: TRBV27; clone_size: NA; cdr3_nt: TGTGCCAGCAGTTTTCAAGGGGTTGGAAACACCATATATTTT; cdr3_aa: CASSFQGVGNTIYF
d_call: TRBD1; j_call: TRBJ1-1; v_call: TRBV9; clone_size: NA; cdr3_nt: TGTGCCAGCAGCGTAGGCGGGACAGCAAAGGACGCTTTCTTT; cdr3_aa: CASSVGGTAKDAFF
d_call: NA; j_call: TRBJ2-7; v_call: TRBV3-1/TRBV3-2; clone_size: NA; cdr3_nt: TGTGCCAGCAGCCAAGGGGGGCCCTCGAGGGAGCAGTACTTC; cdr3_aa: CASSQGGPSREQYF
d_call: TRBD2; j_call: TRBJ2-1; v_call: TRBV7-3; clone_size: NA; cdr3_nt: TGTGCCAGCACCCCCCGGGCTAGCGGTTACAATGAGCAGTTCTTC; cdr3_aa: CASTPRASGYNEQFF
d_call: TRBD1; j_call: TRBJ1-6; v_call: TRBV9; clone_size: NA; cdr3_nt: TGTGCCAGCAGCGGGGGGGGACAGGGTAATTCACCCCTCCACTTT; cdr3_aa: CASSGGGQGNSPLHF
d_call: NA; j_call: TRBJ1-6; v_call: TRBV6-5; clone_size: NA; cdr3_nt: TGTGCCAGCAGTTACGAGGGGCAGGGCTCGGCGTCACCCCTCCACTTT; cdr3_aa: CASSYEGQGSASPLHF
d_call: NA; j_call: TRBJ1-1; v_call: TRBV12-3/TRBV12-4; clone_size: NA; cdr3_nt: TGTGCCAGCAGTAGAGGACATAACACTGAAGCTTTCTTT; cdr3_aa: CASSRGHNTEAFF
d_call: TRBD1; j_call: TRBJ1-2; v_call: TRBV12-3/TRBV12-4; clone_size: NA; cdr3_nt: TGTGCCAGCAGCCCACAGGGGTATGGCTACACCTTC; cdr3_aa: CASSPQGYGYTF
d_call: NA; j_call: TRBJ2-2; v_call: TRBV5-1; clone_size: NA; cdr3_nt: TGCGCCAGCAGTGCTGTGAGCAGCGACGGGGAGCTGTTTTTT; cdr3_aa: CASSAVSSDGELFF
d_call: NA; j_call: TRBJ2-5; v_call: TRBV11-3; clone_size: NA; cdr3_nt: TGTGCCAGCAGCTTTCCAGGGGAGGGGGAGACCCAGTACTTC; cdr3_aa: CASSFPGEGETQYF
d_call: NA; j_call: TRBJ2-7; v_call: TRBV7-3; clone_size: NA; cdr3_nt: TGTGCCAGCAGCTTATTTGGGGGGCCTAGGTACGAGCAGTACTTC; cdr3_aa: CASSLFGGPRYEQYF
d_call: NA; j_call: TRBJ2-1; v_call: TRBV6-6; clone_size: NA; cdr3_nt: TGTGCCAGCAGGCTCACCGGGACCGCTCGCTACAATGAGCAGTTCTTC; cdr3_aa: CASRLTGTARYNEQFF
d_call: TRBD2; j_call: TRBJ2-7; v_call: TRBV28; clone_size: NA; cdr3_nt: TGTGCCAGCAGTTTCGGGAGCGGGGGCTACGAGCAGTACTTC; cdr3_aa: CASSFGSGGYEQYF
d_call: NA; j_call: TRBJ1-2; v_call: TRBV4-3; clone_size: NA; cdr3_nt: TGCGCCAGCAGCCAAGATAGGTCGGGGAACTATGGCTACACCTTC; cdr3_aa: CASSQDRSGNYGYTF
d_call: NA; j_call: TRBJ1-5; v_call: TRBV12-3/TRBV12-4; clone_size: NA; cdr3_nt: TGTGCCAGCAGTTTCGACGGCAATCAGCCCCAGCATTTT; cdr3_aa: CASSFDGNQPQHF
d_call: NA; j_call: TRBJ1-2; v_call: TRBV19; clone_size: NA; cdr3_nt: TGTGCCAGTAGTATAGAGGAGGGGAACTACTATGGCTACACCTTC; cdr3_aa: CASSIEEGNYYGYTF
d_call: TRBD1; j_call: TRBJ1-1; v_call: TRBV7-9; clone_size: few; cdr3_nt: TGTGCCAGCAGCCAACAGGGGATTGAAGCTTTCTTT; cdr3_aa: CASSQQGIEAFF
d_call: TRBD2; j_call: TRBJ2-5; v_call: TRBV11-2; clone_size: NA; cdr3_nt: TGTGCCAGCAGCCAAACTAGCGGCCAAGAGACCCAGTACTTC; cdr3_aa: CASSQTSGQETQYF
d_call: NA; j_call: TRBJ1-1; v_call: TRBV3-1/TRBV3-2; clone_size: NA; cdr3_nt: TGTGCCAGCAGCCATTTAGACACTGAAGCTTTCTTT; cdr3_aa: CASSHLDTEAFF
d_call: TRBD1; j_call: TRBJ1-2; v_call: TRBV28; clone_size: NA; cdr3_nt: TGTGCCAGCAGGACCTGGACAGGGGGGAACTATGGCTACACCTTC; cdr3_aa: CASRTWTGGNYGYTF
d_call: TRBD1; j_call: TRBJ1-2; v_call: TRBV5-4; clone_size: NA; cdr3_nt: TGTGCCAGCAGCTATACCGGGGACAGGGACAGATACACCTTC; cdr3_aa: CASSYTGDRDRYTF
d_call: TRBD2; j_call: TRBJ2-5; v_call: TRBV10-3; clone_size: NA; cdr3_nt: TGTGCCATCAGTGCCCGGACTAGTTTCGAGACCCAGTACTTC; cdr3_aa: CAISARTSFETQYF
d_call: NA; j_call: TRBJ2-7; v_call: TRBV27; clone_size: NA; cdr3_nt: TGTGCCAGTCGACCGGGACCCTCCCACGAGCAGTACTTC; cdr3_aa: CASRPGPSHEQYF
d_call: TRBD1; j_call: TRBJ1-2; v_call: TRBV6-5; clone_size: NA; cdr3_nt: TGTGCCAGCACCCAAGATGGGACAGTTAACTATGGCTACACCTTC; cdr3_aa: CASTQDGTVNYGYTF
d_call: NA; j_call: TRBJ2-7; v_call: TRBV2; clone_size: NA; cdr3_nt: TGTGCCAGCACCCTGAGCGCGGGTCTGGAGCAGTACTTC; cdr3_aa: CASTLSAGLEQYF
d_call: NA; j_call: TRBJ1-1; v_call: TRBV29-1; clone_size: NA; cdr3_nt: TGCAGCGTGACAGGACACCTGAACACTGAAGCTTTCTTT; cdr3_aa: CSVTGHLNTEAFF
d_call: NA; j_call: TRBJ2-3; v_call: TRBV18; clone_size: NA; cdr3_nt: TGTGCCAGCTCACCAGTGAAGGGGGGATCCACAGATACGCAGTATTTT; cdr3_aa: CASSPVKGGSTDTQYF
d_call: TRBD1; j_call: TRBJ1-2; v_call: TRBV7-2; clone_size: NA; cdr3_nt: TGTGCCAGCAGCTTAGACGGGACAGGGGCTTACTATGGCTACACCTTC; cdr3_aa: CASSLDGTGAYYGYTF
d_call: TRBD1; j_call: TRBJ1-2; v_call: TRBV3-1/TRBV3-2; clone_size: once; cdr3_nt: TGTGCCAGCAGCCCCACGCGGCGGGACAGGGTTGGTGGCTACACCTTC; cdr3_aa: CASSPTRRDRVGGYTF
d_call: NA; j_call: TRBJ1-1; v_call: TRBV7-9; clone_size: NA; cdr3_nt: TGTGCCAGCAGCTTAGGGGGGGACGGAAGTGAAGCTTTCTTT; cdr3_aa: CASSLGGDGSEAFF
d_call: TRBD2; j_call: TRBJ2-1; v_call: TRBV5-4; clone_size: NA; cdr3_nt: TGTGCCAGCAGCTATACCGGGGGGGGTGAGCAGTTCTTC; cdr3_aa: CASSYTGGGEQFF
d_call: NA; j_call: TRBJ1-2; v_call: TRBV14; clone_size: NA; cdr3_nt: TGTGCCAGCAGCCGGGACGCAAGTTCTAACTATGGCTACACCTTC; cdr3_aa: CASSRDASSNYGYTF
d_call: NA; j_call: TRBJ1-1; v_call: TRBV6-2/TRBV6-3; clone_size: NA; cdr3_nt: TGTGCCAGCAGTTATGAGGAGGGAGGAGCTTTCTTT; cdr3_aa: CASSYEEGGAFF
d_call: NA; j_call: TRBJ2-3; v_call: TRBV2; clone_size: once; cdr3_nt: TGTGCCAGCACACAGACAGATACGCAGTATTTT; cdr3_aa: CASTQTDTQYF
d_call: NA; j_call: TRBJ1-1; v_call: TRBV11-2; clone_size: NA; cdr3_nt: TGTGCCAGCAGCTTAGTAAGTGATGCTTTCTTT; cdr3_aa: CASSLVSDAFF
d_call: NA; j_call: TRBJ2-3; v_call: TRBV5-1; clone_size: NA; cdr3_nt: TGCGCCAGCAGCTTCGGGTCCACAGATACGCAGTATTTT; cdr3_aa: CASSFGSTDTQYF
d_call: TRBD2; j_call: TRBJ2-7; v_call: TRBV11-2; clone_size: NA; cdr3_nt: TGTGCCAGCAGCTTAGATCCATCACCTAGCGGGGGGGCGGGTTTCTACGAGCAGTACTTC; cdr3_aa: CASSLDPSPSGGAGFYEQYF
d_call: NA; j_call: TRBJ2-7; v_call: TRBV28; clone_size: NA; cdr3_nt: TGTGCCAGCACCCTAGTGGGGACTCTTTACGAGCAGTACTTC; cdr3_aa: CASTLVGTLYEQYF